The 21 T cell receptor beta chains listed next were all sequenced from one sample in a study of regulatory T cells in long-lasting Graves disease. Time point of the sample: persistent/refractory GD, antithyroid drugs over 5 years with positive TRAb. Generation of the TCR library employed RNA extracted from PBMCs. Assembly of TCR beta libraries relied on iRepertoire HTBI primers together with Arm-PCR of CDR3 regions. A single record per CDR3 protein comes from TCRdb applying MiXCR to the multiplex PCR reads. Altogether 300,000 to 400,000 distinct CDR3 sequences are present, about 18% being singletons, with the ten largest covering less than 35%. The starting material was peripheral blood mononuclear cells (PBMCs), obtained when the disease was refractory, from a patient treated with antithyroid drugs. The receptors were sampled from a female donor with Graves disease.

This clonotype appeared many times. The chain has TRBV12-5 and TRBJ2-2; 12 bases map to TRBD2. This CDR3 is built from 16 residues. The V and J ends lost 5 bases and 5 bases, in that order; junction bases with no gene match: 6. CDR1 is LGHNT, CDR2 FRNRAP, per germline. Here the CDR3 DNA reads TGTGCTAGTGGTGCTAGCGGGGGGGGCCGGACCGGGGAGCTGTTTTTT. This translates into CASGASGGGRTGELFF.

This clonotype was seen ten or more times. The CDR3 bases are TGTGCCAGCTCCCCATGGTCCTCTGGGGCCAACGTCCTGACTTTC. This sequence encodes CASSPWSSGANVLTF. The rearrangement links TRBV28 to TRBJ2-6; D unclear. This CDR3 is built from 15 residues. Looked up from germline, CDR1 is MDHEN and CDR2 is SYDVKM. Trimming took 8 bases from V and 0 from J, leaving 11 bases between them.

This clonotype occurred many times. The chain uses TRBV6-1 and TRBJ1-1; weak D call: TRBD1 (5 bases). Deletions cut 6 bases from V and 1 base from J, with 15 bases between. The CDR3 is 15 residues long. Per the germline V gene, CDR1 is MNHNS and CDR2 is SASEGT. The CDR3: CASRPITTENTEAFF. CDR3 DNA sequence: TGTGCCAGCAGGCCAATCACGACAGAGAACACTGAAGCTTTCTTT.

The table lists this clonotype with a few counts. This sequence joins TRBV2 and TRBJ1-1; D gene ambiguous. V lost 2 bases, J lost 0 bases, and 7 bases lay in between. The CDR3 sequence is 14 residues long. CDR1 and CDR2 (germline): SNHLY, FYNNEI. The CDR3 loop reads CASSEWRVNTEAFF. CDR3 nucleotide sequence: TGTGCCAGCAGTGAATGGCGGGTGAACACTGAAGCTTTCTTT.

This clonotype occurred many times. Here the CDR3 reads CSARAGTVNQPQHF. DNA for the CDR3: TGCAGTGCTAGAGCAGGAACTGTCAATCAGCCCCAGCATTTT. The chain uses TRBV20-1 and TRBJ1-5, with D unresolved. CDR3 length: 14 residues. The V gene lost 1 base and the J gene lost 3 bases, with 10 bases spanning the gap. Germline V gene lookup returns CDR1 DFQATT and CDR2 SNEGSKA (reference sequence).

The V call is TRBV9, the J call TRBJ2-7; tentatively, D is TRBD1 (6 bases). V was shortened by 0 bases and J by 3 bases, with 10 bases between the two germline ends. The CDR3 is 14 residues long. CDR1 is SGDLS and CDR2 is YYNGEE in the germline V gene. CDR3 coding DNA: TGTGCCAGCAGCGTAGAGTGGACAGACTACGAGCAGTACTTC. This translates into CASSVEWTDYEQYF.

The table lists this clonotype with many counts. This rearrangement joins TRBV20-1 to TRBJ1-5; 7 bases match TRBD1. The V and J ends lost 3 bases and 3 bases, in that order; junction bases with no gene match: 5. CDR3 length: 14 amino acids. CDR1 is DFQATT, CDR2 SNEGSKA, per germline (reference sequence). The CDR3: CSASKTGLNQPQHF. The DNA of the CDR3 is TGCAGTGCTAGTAAGACAGGGCTCAATCAGCCCCAGCATTTT.

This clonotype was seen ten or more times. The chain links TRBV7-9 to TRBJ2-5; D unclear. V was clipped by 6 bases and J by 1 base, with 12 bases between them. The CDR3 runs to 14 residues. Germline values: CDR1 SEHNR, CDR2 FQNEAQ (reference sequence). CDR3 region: CASSDTVGQETQYF. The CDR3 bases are TGTGCCAGCAGTGATACAGTTGGCCAAGAGACCCAGTACTTC. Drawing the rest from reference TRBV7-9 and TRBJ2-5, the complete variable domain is DTGVSQNPRHKITKRGQNVTFRCDPISEHNRLYWYRQTLGQGPEFLTYFQNEAQLEKSRLLSDRFSAERPKGSFSTLEIQRTEQGDSAMYLCASSDTVGQETQYFGPGTRLLVL.

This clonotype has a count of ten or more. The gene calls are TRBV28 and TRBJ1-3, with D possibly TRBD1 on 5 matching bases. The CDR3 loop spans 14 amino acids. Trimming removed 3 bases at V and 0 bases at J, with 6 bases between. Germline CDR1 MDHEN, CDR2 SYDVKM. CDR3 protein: CASSFRDSGNTIYF. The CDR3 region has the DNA TGTGCCAGCAGTTTCAGGGACTCTGGAAACACCATATATTTT.

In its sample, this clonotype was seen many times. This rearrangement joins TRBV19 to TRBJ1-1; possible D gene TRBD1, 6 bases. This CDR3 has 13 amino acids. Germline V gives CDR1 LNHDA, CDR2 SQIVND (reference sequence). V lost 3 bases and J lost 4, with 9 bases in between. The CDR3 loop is CASSMGGGTEAFF. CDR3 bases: TGTGCCAGTAGTATGGGAGGGGGCACTGAAGCTTTCTTT.

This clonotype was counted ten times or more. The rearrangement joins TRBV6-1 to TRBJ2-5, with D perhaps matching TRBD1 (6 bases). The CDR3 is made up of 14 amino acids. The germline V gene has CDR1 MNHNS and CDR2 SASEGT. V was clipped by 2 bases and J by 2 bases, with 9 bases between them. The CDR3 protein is CASSEQTGQETQYF. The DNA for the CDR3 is TGTGCCAGCAGTGAACAGACAGGTCAAGAGACCCAGTACTTC.

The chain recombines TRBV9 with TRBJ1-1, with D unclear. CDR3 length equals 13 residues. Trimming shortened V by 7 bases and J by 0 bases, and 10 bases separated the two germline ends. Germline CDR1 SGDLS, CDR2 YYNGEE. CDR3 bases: TGTGCCAGCGGTGGCGGGGTGAACACTGAAGCTTTCTTT. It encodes CASGGGVNTEAFF.

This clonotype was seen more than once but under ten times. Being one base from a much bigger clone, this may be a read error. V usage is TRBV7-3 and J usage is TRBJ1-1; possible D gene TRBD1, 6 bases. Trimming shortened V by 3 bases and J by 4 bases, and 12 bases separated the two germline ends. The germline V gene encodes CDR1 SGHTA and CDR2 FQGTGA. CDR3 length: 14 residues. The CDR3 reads CASSLGAMGTEAFF. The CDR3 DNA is TGTGCCAGCAGCTTGGGGGCTATGGGCACTGAAGCTTTCTTT.

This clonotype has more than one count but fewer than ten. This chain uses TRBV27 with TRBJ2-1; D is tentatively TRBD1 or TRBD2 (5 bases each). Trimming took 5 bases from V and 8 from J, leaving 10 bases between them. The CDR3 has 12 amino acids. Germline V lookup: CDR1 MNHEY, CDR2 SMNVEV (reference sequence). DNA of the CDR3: TGTGCCAGCAGTCACCGGGACGATGAGCAGTTCTTC. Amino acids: CASSHRDDEQFF.

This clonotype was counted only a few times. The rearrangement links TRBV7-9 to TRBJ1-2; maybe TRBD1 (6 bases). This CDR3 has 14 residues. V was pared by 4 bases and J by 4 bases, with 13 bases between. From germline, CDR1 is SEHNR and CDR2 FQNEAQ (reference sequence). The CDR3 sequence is CASSSDSWTYGYTF. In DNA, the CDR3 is TGTGCCAGCAGCTCGGACAGCTGGACCTATGGCTACACCTTC.

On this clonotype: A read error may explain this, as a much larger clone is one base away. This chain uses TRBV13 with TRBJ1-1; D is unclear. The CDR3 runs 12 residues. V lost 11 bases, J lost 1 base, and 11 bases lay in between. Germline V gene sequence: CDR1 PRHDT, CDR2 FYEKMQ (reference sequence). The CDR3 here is CAGAYRNTEAFF. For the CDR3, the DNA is TGTGCCGGCGCGTACCGGAACACTGAAGCTTTCTTT.

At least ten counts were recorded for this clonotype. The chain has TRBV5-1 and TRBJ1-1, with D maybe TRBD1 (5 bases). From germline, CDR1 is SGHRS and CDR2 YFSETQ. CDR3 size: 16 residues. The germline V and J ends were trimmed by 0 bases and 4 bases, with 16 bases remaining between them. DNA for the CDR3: TGCGCCAGCAGCTTGGGGCAGGTCAAAAGGGGCACTGAAGCTTTCTTT. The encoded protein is CASSLGQVKRGTEAFF.

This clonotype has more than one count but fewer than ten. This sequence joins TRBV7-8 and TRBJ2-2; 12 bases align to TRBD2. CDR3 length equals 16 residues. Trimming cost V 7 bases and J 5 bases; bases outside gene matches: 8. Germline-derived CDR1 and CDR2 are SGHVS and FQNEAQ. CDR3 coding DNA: TGTGCCAGCACCCGCCTAGCGGGAGGGCGGACCGGGGAGCTGTTTTTT. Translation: CASTRLAGGRTGELFF. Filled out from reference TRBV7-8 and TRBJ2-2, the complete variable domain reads GAGVSQSPRYKVAKRGQDVALRCDPISGHVSLFWYQQALGQGPEFLTYFQNEAQLDKSGLPSDRFFAERPEGSVSTLKIQRTQQEDSAVYLCASTRLAGGRTGELFFGEGSRLTVL.

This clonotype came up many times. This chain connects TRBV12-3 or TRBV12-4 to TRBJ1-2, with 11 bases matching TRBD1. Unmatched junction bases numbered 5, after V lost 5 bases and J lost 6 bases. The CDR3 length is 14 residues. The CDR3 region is CASSPGQGADGYTF. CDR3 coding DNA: TGTGCCAGCAGTCCCGGACAGGGGGCCGATGGCTACACCTTC.

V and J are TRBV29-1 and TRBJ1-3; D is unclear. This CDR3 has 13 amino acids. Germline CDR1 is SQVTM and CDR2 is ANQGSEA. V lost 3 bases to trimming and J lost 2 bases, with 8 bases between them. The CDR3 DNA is TGCAGCGTTGACAAGGTCGCTGGAAACACCATATATTTT. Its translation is CSVDKVAGNTIYF.

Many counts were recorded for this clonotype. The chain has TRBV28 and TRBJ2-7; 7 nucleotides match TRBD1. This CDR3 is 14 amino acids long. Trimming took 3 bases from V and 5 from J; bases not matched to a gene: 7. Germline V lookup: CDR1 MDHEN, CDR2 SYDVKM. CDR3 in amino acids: CASSLTGNVDEQYF. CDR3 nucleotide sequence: TGTGCCAGCAGTTTGACAGGGAACGTGGACGAGCAGTACTTC.